One sample yielded the 20 T cell receptor beta chains listed below, sequenced in a study of T cell responses to AZD1222 COVID-19 vaccine. Profiling relied on immunoSEQ multiplex PCR, and the TCRdb table lists in-frame clones only, not all of them. Of some 130,000 clones listed, 70% to 90% are singletons. The source material was peripheral blood, sampled on day 0 of AZD1222 vaccination. The source of these receptors is an adult in good health.

V is TRBV7-3 and J is TRBJ2-3, with D possibly called TRBD1 or TRBD2 (7 bases each). The CDR3 has 18 amino acids. Trimming cost V 1 base and J 3 bases, with 20 bases left between them. The germline gives CDR1 SGHTA, CDR2 FQGTGA. CDR3 region: CASSLSLPTGRETDTQYF. CDR3 DNA sequence: TGTGCCAGCAGCTTAAGCCTTCCGACAGGGAGGGAGACAGATACGCAGTATTTT.

This clone showed up just once. The chain uses TRBV5-1 and TRBJ1-6; 8 nucleotides line up with TRBD1. This CDR3 is built from 15 residues. Trimming cost V 0 bases and J 8 bases; bases outside gene matches: 4. Looked up from germline, CDR1 is SGHRS and CDR2 is YFSETQ. The CDR3 DNA follows: TGCGCCAGCAGCTTGGGACAGGGGATAGATTCACCCCTCCACTTT. The encoded protein is CASSLGQGIDSPLHF.

This chain joins TRBV7-9 and TRBJ2-7; TRBD2 matches at 14 bases. V was pared by 0 bases and J by 6 bases, with 4 bases of the junction left unmatched. The length of the CDR3 is 16 residues. Germline V gives CDR1 SEHNR, CDR2 FQNEAQ (reference sequence). The CDR3 sequence: CASSLASGLAGGEQYF. For the CDR3, the DNA is TGTGCCAGCAGCTTAGCGAGCGGACTAGCGGGGGGCGAGCAGTACTTC.

The chain joins TRBV6-5 to TRBJ2-3, with 8 bases that match TRBD2. This CDR3 spans 16 amino acids. The V and J ends lost 3 bases and 0 bases, in that order; junction bases with no gene match: 5. Germline V gives CDR1 MNHEY, CDR2 SVGAGI. In DNA, the CDR3 is TGTGCCAGCAGTTATTCCAGCGGGAGAAGCACAGATACGCAGTATTTT. This sequence encodes CASSYSSGRSTDTQYF.

The chain has TRBV6-5 and TRBJ1-6; D not resolved. The CDR3 is 15 amino acids. The V end was cut by 6 bases, the J end by 4 bases, with 13 bases between. Germline V lookup: CDR1 MNHEY, CDR2 SVGAGI. The CDR3 reads CASSHKPQYNSPLHF. The DNA for the CDR3 is TGTGCCAGCAGCCATAAACCACAGTATAATTCACCCCTCCACTTT.

The V and J genes are TRBV2 and TRBJ2-6; D ambiguous. Between the trimmed V and J ends, which lost 4 bases and 4 bases, there was a span of 8 bases. Germline CDR1 reads SNHLY; CDR2 reads FYNNEI. This CDR3 has 14 residues. This CDR3 reads CASSAVQGANVLTF. In nucleotides, the CDR3 is TGTGCCAGCAGTGCTGTGCAGGGGGCCAACGTCCTGACTTTC.

The chain employs TRBV7-2 and TRBJ2-1, with a possible D match to TRBD2 (9 bases). Germline CDR1 SGHTA, CDR2 FQGNSA. The CDR3 has 15 residues. V lost 2 bases and J 9 bases, leaving 17 bases between the germline ends. The CDR3 spells CASSLWSSGTGEQFF. The CDR3, as DNA: TGTGCCAGCAGCTTATGGTCTAGCGGGACAGGTGAGCAGTTCTTC. Full variable domain (outside the CDR3, taken from reference TRBV7-2 and TRBJ2-1): GAGVSQSPSNKVTEKGKDVELRCDPISGHTALYWYRQSLGQGLEFLIYFQGNSAPDKSGLPSDRFSAERTGGSVSTLTIQRTQQEDSAVYLCASSLWSSGTGEQFFGPGTRLTVL.

The V call is TRBV6-2 or TRBV6-3, the J call TRBJ2-5; perhaps TRBD2 as D (6 bases). The CDR3 length is 16 residues. V shed 6 bases and J shed 0 bases, with 17 bases lying between them. Germline loops: CDR1 MNHEY, CDR2 SVGEGT. The CDR3 DNA reads as TGTGCCAGCAGCGCGAGGGGACTCCAGTACCAAGAGACCCAGTACTTC. This translates into CASSARGLQYQETQYF.

This clone turned up a few times. This chain uses TRBV6-1 with TRBJ1-3; 9 bases map to TRBD1. Unmatched junction bases numbered 6, after V lost 4 bases and J lost 2 bases. Germline V gene lookup returns CDR1 MNHNS and CDR2 SASEGT. The CDR3 loop spans 16 amino acids. In nucleotides, the CDR3 is TGTGCCAGCAGTGTAACCGGGACAGGGACTGGAAACACCATATATTTT. This translates into CASSVTGTGTGNTIYF.

The chain carries TRBV30 and TRBJ1-1; D possibly corresponds to TRBD1 (5 bases). V lost 4 bases, J lost 9 bases, and 21 bases lay in between. Germline V CDR1 and CDR2: GTSNPN, SVGIG (reference sequence). The CDR3 consists of 14 residues. The CDR3 DNA reads as TGTGCCTGGAATCGGGGACTTTTGGAGGGCCAAGCTTTCTTT. Residues: CAWNRGLLEGQAFF. The full variable domain, completed using reference TRBV30 and TRBJ1-1, is SQTIHQWPATLVQPVGSPLSLECTVEGTSNPNLYWYRQAAGRGLQLLFYSVGIGQISSEVPQNLSASRPQDRQFILSSKKLLLSDSGFYLCAWNRGLLEGQAFFGQGTRLTVV.

For the CDR3, the DNA is TGTGCCACCAGTGACACAGGACCGGGGGGCTATGGCTACACCTTC. It is translated as CATSDTGPGGYGYTF. The J gene is TRBJ1-2, the V gene TRBV24-1; D perhaps matches TRBD1 (5 bases). Deletions cut 4 bases from V and 4 bases from J, with 15 bases between. Germline V gives CDR1 KGHDR, CDR2 SFDVKD. The CDR3 loop spans 15 amino acids.

This clone was recorded only once. The chain combines TRBV7-3 with TRBJ2-1, with TRBD2 matching over 8 bases. The CDR3 sequence is 16 residues long. Germline V gene data show CDR1 as SGHTA and CDR2 as FQGTGA. V shed 5 bases and J 0 bases; nucleotides not matched to a gene: 6. CDR3 protein: CASSLKSGSSYNEQFF. The CDR3 bases are TGTGCCAGCAGCCTCAAAAGCGGGAGCTCCTACAATGAGCAGTTCTTC.

V gene TRBV9 combines with J gene TRBJ1-3; D not certain. This CDR3 comprises 13 residues. Trimming shortened V by 6 bases and J by 4 bases, and 11 bases separated the two germline ends. The germline CDR1 and CDR2 sequences are SGDLS and YYNGEE. For the CDR3, the DNA is TGTGCCAGCACACCAGGCTCGGGAAACACCATATATTTT. Amino acids: CASTPGSGNTIYF.

The rearrangement uses TRBV4-1 and TRBJ1-1; D remains unclear. The CDR3 contains 13 residues. Trimming left V 4 bases short and J 1 base short, with 7 bases between. Germline V lookup: CDR1 MGHRA, CDR2 YSYEKL. The CDR3: CASSRGGNTEAFF. CDR3 bases: TGCGCCAGCAGCCGAGGAGGGAACACTGAAGCTTTCTTT.

The V and J genes are TRBV9 and TRBJ2-2; D perhaps matches TRBD1 (5 bases). The CDR3 length is 13 residues. Germline loops: CDR1 SGDLS, CDR2 YYNGEE. Trimming stripped 9 bases from V and 7 bases from J, with 16 bases between. The CDR3: CATQGASDGELFF. For the CDR3, the DNA is TGTGCCACTCAAGGGGCTTCAGACGGGGAGCTGTTTTTT.

The genes are TRBV6-2 or TRBV6-3 and TRBJ1-1; D might be TRBD1 (6 bases). Trimming stripped 5 bases from V and 5 bases from J, with 24 bases between. Germline V gene sequence: CDR1 MNHEY, CDR2 SVGEGT. CDR3 size: 17 residues. CDR3 sequence: CASSRYRESSKVTEAFF. CDR3 nucleotides: TGTGCCAGCAGTCGTTACAGGGAGTCCTCTAAAGTAACTGAAGCTTTCTTT.

The chain combines TRBV9 with TRBJ1-1; D may be TRBD1 (6 bases). Germline CDR1 SGDLS, CDR2 YYNGEE. The CDR3 extends over 16 amino acids. Trimming removed 4 bases from V and 5 bases from J, with 21 bases in between. CDR3 bases: TGTGCCAGCAGCTTCACGGACAGCCCACGCTTAACTGAAGCTTTCTTT. This codes for CASSFTDSPRLTEAFF.

In this sample, this clone turned up once. J is TRBJ2-3 and V is TRBV19; 7 bases match TRBD2. CDR3 size: 14 residues. Germline loops: CDR1 LNHDA, CDR2 SQIVND (reference sequence). The junction had 10 bases not matched to a gene; V was cut back by 8 bases and J by 5 bases. CDR3 bases: TGTGCCAGTGCGTCTAGCGGTCGTTTAGATACGCAGTATTTT. Protein sequence: CASASSGRLDTQYF.

This chain joins TRBV5-1 and TRBJ2-3; no definite D call. The germline CDR1 and CDR2 sequences are SGHRS and YFSETQ. The CDR3 extends over 16 amino acids. V lost 1 base, J lost 0 bases, and 12 bases lay in between. The CDR3 DNA reads TGCGCCAGCAGCTTGTCTCATCCCTCAAGCACAGATACGCAGTATTTT. The encoded protein is CASSLSHPSSTDTQYF.

The sample holds one count of this clone. The chain combines TRBV24-1 with TRBJ1-2; D is ambiguous. Germline V lookup: CDR1 KGHDR, CDR2 SFDVKD. V was pared by 2 bases and J by 4 bases, with 1 base between. The CDR3 covers 11 residues. CDR3 DNA: TGTGCCACCAGTGATTCCTATGGCTACACCTTC. Amino acids: CATSDSYGYTF.